Below, 9 T cell receptor beta chains from the same sample are listed, as sequenced in a study of T cells in AML relapse after transplant. Instead of multiplex PCR, a modified RACE PCR amplified TCR alpha and beta from RNA. TCRdb fed the PCR reads into MiXCR, producing one record per CDR3 protein. The sample consists of over a thousand distinct CDR3 sequences, about 7% of them appearing once. The sample here was bone marrow, either the whole sample or a sorted T cell fraction (not recorded which), taken in complete remission. These TCRs come from a human donor who had a stem cell transplant for acute myeloid leukemia. Some of the T cells may derive from the graft donor.

By sample fraction, this clonotype is medium-sized (0.01 to 0.1%). CDR3 in amino acids: CASSPDFYEQYF. CDR3 nucleotides: TGTGCCAGCAGCCCCGACTTCTACGAGCAGTACTTC. The V and J genes are TRBV7-2 and TRBJ2-7; D is undetermined. This CDR3 is 12 amino acids long. Germline V gene lookup returns CDR1 SGHTA and CDR2 FQGNSA. V dropped 5 bases and J dropped 3 bases, with 8 bases sitting between them.

This clonotype is medium-sized in the sample. The V call is TRBV27, the J call TRBJ2-7, with D unclear. Germline lookup yields CDR1 MNHEY and CDR2 SMNVEV (reference sequence). Trimming cost V 4 bases and J 5 bases, with 12 bases left between them. CDR3 length: 13 residues. CDR3 bases: TGTGCCAGCAGTTCCACCGCCGAGAACGAGCAGTACTTC. It translates to CASSSTAENEQYF.

In its sample, this clonotype was seen many times. The chain has TRBV7-8 and TRBJ2-7, with 9 positions matching TRBD2. This CDR3 is 18 amino acids long. V lost 5 bases, J lost 1 base, and 15 bases stayed unmatched. The V gene's germline CDR1 is SGHVS and CDR2 FQNEAQ. CDR3: CASSPTGRRGRASYEQYF. CDR3 coding DNA: TGTGCCAGCAGCCCGACCGGGAGGCGCGGGAGGGCTTCCTACGAGCAGTACTTC. Full variable domain (missing parts from reference TRBV7-8 and TRBJ2-7): GAGVSQSPRYKVAKRGQDVALRCDPISGHVSLFWYQQALGQGPEFLTYFQNEAQLDKSGLPSDRFFAERPEGSVSTLKIQRTQQEDSAVYLCASSPTGRRGRASYEQYFGPGTRLTVT.

In its sample, this clonotype is medium-sized. The gene calls are TRBV3-1 and TRBJ2-7, with D unclear. The CDR3 totals 13 residues. Germline CDR1 LGHDT, CDR2 YNNKEL (reference sequence). Trimming pared 2 bases from V and 7 bases from J, leaving 12 bases between. In DNA form, the CDR3 reads TGTGCCAGCAGCCAATATTCGCGAGGAGAGCAGTACTTC. It is translated as CASSQYSRGEQYF.

This clonotype was seen a single time. This may be a read error, as it is one base from a much larger clone. The genes are TRBV7-2 and TRBJ2-1; possibly TRBD2 for D (6 bases). Germline CDR1 reads SGHTA; CDR2 reads FQGNSA. The length of the CDR3 is 17 residues. V lost 5 bases, J lost 10 bases, and 27 bases lay in between. The CDR3 spells CASSPQRTTYNSYEQFF. As DNA, the CDR3 is TGTGCCAGCAGCCCCCAGCGGACTACATATAATTCCTACGAGCAGTTCTTC.

This clonotype is medium-sized. This chain connects TRBV28 to TRBJ2-1, with TRBD1 matching 7 bases. Germline V gives CDR1 MDHEN, CDR2 SYDVKM. The CDR3 totals 16 residues. V lost 5 bases to trimming and J lost 0 bases; unmatched junction nucleotides: 7. The CDR3 reads CASSGDSDRSYNEQFF. The CDR3 DNA sequence: TGTGCCAGCAGTGGGGACAGTGATCGCTCCTACAATGAGCAGTTCTTC.

This clonotype is medium-sized within its sample. This chain links TRBV5-1 with TRBJ2-3; D unclear. This CDR3 is built from 14 residues. V shed 0 bases and J shed 3 bases, with 8 bases lying between them. Germline loops: CDR1 SGHRS, CDR2 YFSETQ. CDR3 loop: CASSLDGETDTQYF. In DNA, the CDR3 is TGCGCCAGCAGCTTGGATGGAGAGACAGATACGCAGTATTTT.

This sequence joins TRBV4-3 and TRBJ2-2; D possibly corresponds to TRBD2 (6 bases). The germline V and J ends were trimmed by 1 base and 6 bases, with 9 bases remaining between them. The germline V gene encodes CDR1 LGHNA and CDR2 YSLEER. This CDR3 contains 14 residues. The CDR3 DNA follows: TGCGCCAGCAGCCAAGTGGGGGGTCCCGGGGAGCTGTTTTTT. As protein: CASSQVGGPGELFF.

This clonotype is labeled as medium-sized. The gene calls are TRBV10-3 and TRBJ2-7; tentative D call: TRBD2 (6 bases). V shed 3 bases and J shed 5 bases, with 14 bases lying between them. CDR1 and CDR2 (germline): ENHRY, SYGVKD. This CDR3 comprises 14 residues. The CDR3 DNA is TGTGCCATCAGTGATTCGGGAGTAGTCAACGAGCAGTACTTC. The encoded protein is CAISDSGVVNEQYF.